This T cell receptor (beta chain) was captured by sequencing in a study of cytomegalovirus exposure and HLA in healthy donors listed by TCRdb under 2017. About the full investigation: An earlier analysis of several hundred of the donors reported approximately 300 Gb of sequence data and 95 million to 120 million unique TCR beta sequences obtained from about 179 million T cells. An early release covering 550 to 700 HLA-typed donors comprised about 300 gigabases of sequencing data and about 90 million unique TCR sequences. The genetic ancestry cluster associated with self-reported Caucasian donors included around 76% of the roughly 380 genotyped donors. The aim of the study was to test whether cataloging public T cell receptors could identify signatures of past pathogen exposure. The study used immunosequencing to profile the T cell repertoires of under 700 subjects and linked those repertoires to cytomegalovirus serostatus. Besides the first cohort of hundreds of subjects, a separate validation cohort made up of 120 or so different subjects was used. The study combined high-throughput TCR immunosequencing, statistical association of individual TCRs with disease status, and machine learning to predict cytomegalovirus infection status. A later analysis re-examined previously published TCR beta repertoires from more than 550 donors and added high-resolution HLA genotyping to investigate patterns of TCR occurrence. Rather than drawing on any new phenotypic data, the later analysis identified candidate immune exposures from TCR beta sequences and the way those sequences occurred across donors. An earlier analysis of roughly 600 of the donors used high-throughput TCR beta sequencing to judge whether each TCR beta V gene segment behaved as functional or pseudogenic. Donor age, sex, ethnicity and CMV serostatus were compiled together with the repertoire data. A later genetic analysis used genome-wide SNP genotypes for about 65% of the 666 donors, treating that subset as a discovery cohort. Every repertoire in the discovery cohort had been generated on one and the same sequencing platform. Both class I and class II loci were covered by HLA typing, at four-digit resolution. The number of typed donors differed by locus: about 620-640 for A, B, C, DRB1 and DQB1; 500 to 550 for DQA1; fewer than 610 for DPA1; and roughly 490 for DPB1. A handful of DR-DQ haplotypes were treated as single units for association and clustering because of strong linkage in the cohort. On average, approximately 250,000 unique TCR beta nucleotide sequences were sequenced per donor among roughly 430 genotyped donors of the cohort, with 15% to 20% of those sequences being non-productive.

About this clone: Its binding antigen is unknown. Base-call qualities are not available, and no considerably larger clone is one nucleotide away.

Library method: the immunoSEQ multiplex PCR assay. A mixture of 60 forward primers for TCR Vbeta segments and 13 reverse primers for TCR Jbeta segments was used in the multiplex PCR. The CDR3 region of rearranged TCR beta genes was amplified from genomic DNA by a multiplex PCR assay. The amplified TCR beta libraries were sequenced on the Illumina HiSeq System as 87-base-pair reads. As for the original processing: In a later analysis, some 80 million unique TCR beta chains were counted across the 500 to 850 repertoires, and approximately 11 million of these chains were shared by at least two donors. Raw reads were error-corrected and collapsed into unique sequences with a nearest-neighbor algorithm that merged closely related sequences to remove PCR and sequencing errors. To assign V, D and J gene segments, CDR3 sequences were aligned to IMGT reference sequences. Each retained sequence needed at least a six-nucleotide match to both a V gene segment and a J gene segment. Rearrangements were classified as productive when the CDR3 lacked stop codons and remained in frame with V and J, and all other rearrangements were classified as non-productive. Following IMGT convention, CDR3 was defined as the stretch from the second conserved V-encoded cysteine up to the conserved J-encoded phenylalanine. In an earlier analysis of more than 550 of the donors, sequences lacking an unambiguous match to a single V gene segment were excluded. An earlier analysis of roughly 590 of the donors called V segments functional above 56.7% productive rearrangements and segregating when the between-donor standard deviation exceeded 5%. A statistical classification framework was built to diagnose cytomegalovirus status from the catalog of TCR beta chain sequences. In a later analysis, TCR nucleotide sequences were compared against IMGT/GENE-DB human TR gene sequences so that V and J genes could be assigned. The TCRdist pipeline was used in a later analysis to assign CDR3 sequences and most-parsimonious VDJ recombination scenarios. In a later analysis, each TCR beta chain was defined by its CDR3 amino acid sequence together with its V-gene family, and reads without a unique V-gene family were excluded. To address suspected cross-contamination and a sequencing artifact, a later analysis removed approximately 590 highly shared, low-generation-probability nucleotide sequences. In a later analysis, a clonal expansion index for each public chain was calculated from normalized within-repertoire ranks of inferred template counts. In a later analysis, generation probabilities were computed using a VDJ recombination model fitted to out-of-frame rearrangements, and the results were checked against IGoR. In a later analysis, hypergeometric tests were used to score TCR-TCR, TCR-HLA and TCR-CMV co-occurrence, with a repertoire-size bias correction applied to TCR pairs. False discovery rates were estimated in a later analysis by permuting HLA or CMV assignments 20 times. In a later analysis, co-occurring TCRs were grouped with DBSCAN, and TCRdist sequence similarity was added when clustering was performed within HLA-allele-positive subsets. Repertoires with fewer than 30,000 or more than 120,000 public chains were left out of co-occurrence clustering, as were four to six repertoires with anomalous nucleotide sharing. TCRdb mirrors the immuneACCESS table, restricted to in-frame sequences. Some clones are absent from its copies; in checked studies, under half trace to an unresolved V gene, and the reason for the others is unknown. V and J calls and clone size are as listed in that table; D and trimming were resolved from the DNA. Counted in this sample were roughly 150,000 clones; about 72% of them appeared once. Of the sample, around 4.2% falls within the top ten clones.

The cohort consisted of 670 or so healthy bone marrow donors. All cohort members were sampled while nominally healthy, although unrecorded immune exposures were likely present. The donor tested CMV seronegative and was one of the 352 seronegative cohort members. Every donor gave a peripheral blood sample, and the peripheral blood mononuclear cells from that sample were used for TCR beta sequencing. The Qiagen DNeasy Blood Extraction Kit was used to extract genomic DNA from the blood cell samples. The germline V gene (reference sequence) supplies CDR1 GTSNPN and CDR2 SVGIG. The CDR3, cysteine through phenylalanine, is 15 amino acids long. Just the 45-base CDR3 DNA is kept, in frame starting at base 1. The junction carries 16 bases between V and J, which are trimmed by 0 bases and 8 bases respectively. Results and caveats for the whole study, not just this receptor: Assigning TCR associations to individual alleles was difficult when HLA alleles, especially DR and DQ, strongly co-occurred. In a later analysis, HLA-associated TCR beta chains were found to be more clonally expanded and to have lower generation probabilities than equally common non-associated chains. A cluster of highly shared sequence variants was judged likely to represent a technical artifact of the sequencing pipeline. Because some donors lacked HLA typing at each locus, the association tests relied only on the typed subset. It was suggested by the authors that the approach could potentially be generalized to other disease states and immunological phenotypes. In a later analysis, the rate of TCR association differed among HLA loci, with DRB1 alleles having the most associated TCRs and HLA-C alleles having the fewest. The classifier was reported to diagnose cytomegalovirus status with high specificity and sensitivity in both the original cohort and the validation cohort. Correlated functional status among segregating V segments might be attributable to linkage disequilibrium, but an unknown experimental factor could not be ruled out. V-gene and J-gene trimming of TCR beta chains was associated with a missense DCLRE1C variant in a later genetic analysis, and the association was replicated in an independent cohort. Presence/absence analyses assumed roughly uniform sequencing depth across donors, an assumption that may not hold. This cohort had only TCR beta chains sequenced, and the lack of alpha or paired-chain data limited which features could be detected. In a later analysis, several top co-occurrence clusters were reported to appear linked to parvovirus B19, influenza, CMV and Epstein-Barr virus. Some IMGT-functional V segments, including TRBV6-2 and TRBV6-3, could not be distinguished by the 87-base-pair reads and were therefore excluded. In vitro tests confirmed that three of the cytomegalovirus-associated TCR beta chains recognize cytomegalovirus antigens. For the cohort, immune exposure information was limited to CMV serostatus. A further reported finding was that TCR beta sequences accurately predicted the HLA-A and HLA-B alleles for most subjects in the first cohort. Specific HLA alleles were associated with roughly 16,000 TCR beta sequences at a false discovery rate of 0.05 in a later analysis. In the study, 150 to 200 TCR beta chains were listed as associated with cytomegalovirus. According to a later analysis, most CMV-associated TCR beta chains appeared to be HLA-restricted, and the HLA associations seemed to be driven largely by CMV exposure. A later genetic analysis reported fewer N-insertions in productive TCRs among donors in an Asian-associated ancestry cluster than the roughly 640-donor mean. The earlier analysis of 587 of the donors excluded some 16 rarely observed V segments, including chromosome 9 orphons, because counts were too low. In an earlier analysis of 500 to 650 of the donors, most TCR beta V segments appeared in productive rearrangements about 87% or about 30% of the time, broadly matching IMGT annotations. Most TCR sequences were observed very rarely across donors, whereas some public TCRs were present in many individuals.

This receptor was taken from a man in his 60s in good health and CMV-seronegative. Recombination joined TRBV30 with TRBJ1-4; TRBD1 is a weak D gene call, 5 bases matching. Sequenced sample: PBMCs. Here the CDR3 is given as CAWSVVRGVKEKLFF. The DNA reads TGTGCCTGGAGTGTCGTTCGGGGGGTGAAGGAAAAACTGTTTTTT.